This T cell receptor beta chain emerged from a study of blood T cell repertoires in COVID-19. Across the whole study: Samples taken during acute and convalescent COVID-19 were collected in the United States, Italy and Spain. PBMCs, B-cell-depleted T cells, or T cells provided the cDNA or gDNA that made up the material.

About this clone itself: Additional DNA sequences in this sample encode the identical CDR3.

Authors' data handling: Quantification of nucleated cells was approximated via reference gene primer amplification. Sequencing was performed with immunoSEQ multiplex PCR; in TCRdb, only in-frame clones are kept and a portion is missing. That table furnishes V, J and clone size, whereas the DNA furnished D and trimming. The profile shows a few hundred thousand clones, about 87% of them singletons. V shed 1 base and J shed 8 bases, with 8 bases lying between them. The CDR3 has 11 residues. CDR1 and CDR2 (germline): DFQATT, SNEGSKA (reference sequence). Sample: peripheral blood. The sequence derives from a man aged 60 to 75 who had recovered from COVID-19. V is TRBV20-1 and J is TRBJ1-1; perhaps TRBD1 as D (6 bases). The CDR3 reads CSARAGTEAFF. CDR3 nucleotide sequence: TGCAGTGCTAGAGCCGGGACAGAAGCTTTCTTT.